These 20 T cell receptor beta chains were sequenced from one sample in a study of blood T cell repertoires in COVID-19. Using immunoSEQ multiplex PCR, the repertoire was profiled, and TCRdb retains in-frame clones only, with some absent. The table includes about 120,000 clones, roughly 90% detected once. Sequences were obtained from peripheral blood. The receptors originated from a woman in her sixties or seventies with COVID-19, enrolled during active disease.

The chain joins TRBV18 to TRBJ1-2, with D perhaps matching TRBD1 (6 bases). V lost 2 bases to trimming and J lost 4 bases, with 29 bases between them. Germline V CDR1 and CDR2: KGHSH, LQKENI. CDR3 length equals 20 residues. CDR3 nucleotides: TGTGCCAGCTCACCAACGAGAGTGGTCGTCGGACAGCGGAATTTCTATGGCTACACCTTC. Protein sequence: CASSPTRVVVGQRNFYGYTF.

The chain carries TRBV6-2 or TRBV6-3 and TRBJ2-3, with 13 bases lining up with TRBD2. The CDR3 runs 20 residues. V was clipped by 2 bases and J by 9 bases; unmatched bases: 20. Germline V gene sequence: CDR1 MNHEY, CDR2 SVGEGT. The CDR3 protein is CASSYRLGGLAGAGVETQYF. The CDR3 DNA follows: TGTGCCAGCAGTTACCGATTGGGTGGACTAGCGGGGGCCGGGGTGGAGACGCAGTATTTT.

The CDR3 DNA follows: TGTGCCATCACGAGGACAGGCCTAGCTAACTATGGCTACACCTTC. Its protein product is CAITRTGLANYGYTF. The rearrangement links TRBV10-3 to TRBJ1-2; TRBD1 aligns across 7 bases. V lost 7 bases and J lost 0; bases outside the gene matches: 8. The CDR3 consists of 15 residues. Germline assignment: CDR1 ENHRY and CDR2 SYGVKD.

The chain is built from TRBV21-1 and TRBJ1-3; no check of the table's D call, TRBD1, against the DNA was made. TRBV21-1 is reported as a pseudogene. The CDR3 is 16 amino acids. The CDR3 loop reads CASSNPGGSRGNTIYF. DNA for the CDR3: TGTGCCAGCAGCAATCCAGGGGGTTCAAGAGGAAACACCATATATTTT.

The chain is built from TRBV9 and TRBJ2-1; 9 nucleotides align to TRBD2. This CDR3 is built from 16 residues. With V trimmed by 0 bases and J by 10 bases, 11 bases remained unmatched. CDR1 SGDLS and CDR2 YYNGEE come from the germline V gene. The CDR3: CASSVGRIAGVGEQFF. CDR3 bases: TGTGCCAGCAGCGTAGGGAGAATAGCGGGGGTGGGCGAGCAGTTCTTC.

The gene calls are TRBV19 and TRBJ1-5; D might be TRBD1 (6 bases). CDR1 is LNHDA, CDR2 SQIVND, per germline (reference sequence). The CDR3 has 17 residues. Trimming pared 6 bases from V and 0 bases from J, leaving 18 bases between. The CDR3 coding sequence is TGTGCCAGTAGCCTAGCAGGGGTTCTCCTTAGCAATCAGCCCCAGCATTTT. Amino acids: CASSLAGVLLSNQPQHF.

Written as DNA, the CDR3 is TGTGCCAGCACTGAGACCCGGACAGGGGGCAATCAGCCCCAGCATTTT. Translated, it gives CASTETRTGGNQPQHF. V is TRBV28 and J is TRBJ1-5; the match to TRBD1 covers 9 bases. Germline loops: CDR1 MDHEN, CDR2 SYDVKM. Trimming cost V 7 bases and J 2 bases; bases outside gene matches: 9. CDR3 length: 16 residues.

The chain recombines TRBV28 with TRBJ2-1; 8 bases agree with TRBD2. V lost 2 bases, J lost 6 bases, and 6 bases stayed unmatched. The germline gives CDR1 MDHEN, CDR2 SYDVKM. This CDR3 contains 15 residues. The CDR3 protein is CASSLRGGHANEQFF. CDR3 nucleotides: TGTGCCAGCAGTTTACGGGGGGGCCACGCCAATGAGCAGTTCTTC.

The chain has TRBV15 and TRBJ1-5; no definite D call. Germline values: CDR1 LNHNV, CDR2 YYDKDF (reference sequence). This CDR3 region has 12 residues. V lost 1 base and J 11 bases, leaving 9 bases between the germline ends. This chain's CDR3 is CATSRANLAQHF. The CDR3 nucleotides are TGTGCCACCAGCAGAGCAAACTTGGCCCAGCATTTT.

The V gene is TRBV9, the J gene TRBJ2-7; TRBD2 agrees at 10 bases. Trimming removed 4 bases from V and 4 bases from J; junction bases left unmatched: 11. The germline gives CDR1 SGDLS, CDR2 YYNGEE. This CDR3 has 16 amino acids. This CDR3 is CASSRGSSGGSYEQYF. The CDR3 DNA sequence: TGTGCCAGCAGCAGAGGCTCTAGCGGGGGATCGTACGAGCAGTACTTC.

The genes are TRBV7-2 and TRBJ2-3; TRBD1 matches 8 bases. Germline CDR1 and CDR2: SGHTA and FQGNSA. V lost 5 bases to trimming and J lost 2 bases; unmatched junction nucleotides: 3. The CDR3 runs to 14 residues. In nucleotides, the CDR3 is TGTGCCAGCAGCCCCCAGGGGGCCACAGATACGCAGTATTTT. This sequence encodes CASSPQGATDTQYF.

This chain links TRBV27 with TRBJ1-5; tentatively, D is TRBD1 (6 bases). The ends were cut back, 3 bases at V and 2 bases at J, with 17 bases in the middle. The CDR3 sequence is 17 residues long. The germline CDR1 and CDR2 sequences are MNHEY and SMNVEV (reference sequence). CDR3 DNA sequence: TGTGCCAGCAGTTTTTCGAGACCCAACAGGGGCAATCAGCCCCAGCATTTT. Protein: CASSFSRPNRGNQPQHF.

This clone was seen only once. The chain employs TRBV5-6 and TRBJ1-2; the match to TRBD1 covers 7 bases. Trimming at V came to 7 bases and at J to 7 bases, leaving 13 bases not matched to a gene. This CDR3 has 14 amino acids. In germline, CDR1 is SGHDT, CDR2 YYEEEE. The CDR3 loop is CASLLQGGPRGYTF. Written as DNA, the CDR3 is TGTGCCAGCCTACTACAAGGGGGCCCGCGTGGCTACACCTTC.

This clone was seen only a few times. The rearrangement links TRBV19 to TRBJ1-4; D unresolved. The CDR3 is made up of 14 amino acids. The ends were cut back, 9 bases at V and 1 base at J, with 12 bases in the middle. In germline, CDR1 is LNHDA, CDR2 SQIVND (reference sequence). The CDR3 spells CASSGFRTNEKLFF. For the CDR3, the DNA is TGTGCCAGCTCGGGGTTCAGAACTAATGAAAAACTGTTTTTT.

The rearrangement uses TRBV9 and TRBJ2-1; D possibly corresponds to TRBD1 (5 bases). CDR3 length: 18 amino acids. Trimming removed 0 bases from V and 2 bases from J, with 18 bases in between. The V gene's germline CDR1 is SGDLS and CDR2 YYNGEE. CDR3 protein: CASSVEVRTGRTYNEQFF. CDR3 coding DNA: TGTGCCAGCAGCGTAGAGGTCCGAACAGGACGCACCTACAATGAGCAGTTCTTC.

This chain joins TRBV7-9 and TRBJ1-5, with no clear D. Germline V lookup: CDR1 SEHNR, CDR2 FQNEAQ (reference sequence). The length of the CDR3 is 14 residues. Deletions cut 4 bases from V and 0 bases from J, with 7 bases between. The CDR3 sequence: CASSSVNSNQPQHF. In DNA, the CDR3 is TGTGCCAGCAGCTCGGTGAATAGCAATCAGCCCCAGCATTTT.

This sequence joins TRBV5-5 and TRBJ1-2; tentatively, D is TRBD1 (6 bases). This CDR3 region has 15 residues. Trimming left V 4 bases short and J 4 bases short, with 17 bases between. CDR1 and CDR2 from the germline V gene are SGHKS and YYEKEE (reference sequence). In nucleotides, the CDR3 is TGTGCCAGCAGCCCCCGACAGGATCGGGGCTATGGCTACACCTTC. Amino acids: CASSPRQDRGYGYTF.

The chain carries TRBV5-5 and TRBJ1-1; possibly TRBD1 for D (6 bases). There are 14 residues in the CDR3. V was pared by 3 bases and J by 0 bases, with 9 bases between. Germline CDR1 and CDR2: SGHKS and YYEKEE (reference sequence). Here the CDR3 DNA reads TGTGCCAGCAGCTGGGGACACCTGAACACTGAAGCTTTCTTT. Its protein is CASSWGHLNTEAFF.

The CDR3 loop is CATSPGITNTGELFF. In DNA, the CDR3 is TGTGCCACCAGTCCGGGGATTACGAACACCGGGGAGCTGTTTTTT. The gene calls are TRBV24-1 and TRBJ2-2; a weak D match, TRBD2 (5 bases). The CDR3 covers 15 residues. Germline-derived CDR1 and CDR2 are KGHDR and SFDVKD. V lost 6 bases and J 0 bases, leaving 10 bases between the germline ends.

The gene calls are TRBV14 and TRBJ2-3; 13 positions agree with TRBD2. The ends lost 4 bases at V and 7 bases at J; junction bases unmatched: 5. Per the germline V gene, CDR1 is SGHDN and CDR2 is FVKESK. This CDR3 is 15 amino acids long. CDR3: CASSRGTSGVYTQYF. The CDR3 DNA sequence: TGTGCCAGCAGCCGAGGGACTAGCGGGGTTTATACGCAGTATTTT. Supplemented by reference TRBV14 and TRBJ2-3, the full variable domain reads EAGVTQFPSHSVIEKGQTVTLRCDPISGHDNLYWYRRVMGKEIKFLLHFVKESKQDESGMPNNRFLAERTGGTYSTLKVQPAELEDSGVYFCASSRGTSGVYTQYFGPGTRLTVL.